Given below is one T cell receptor (beta chain) in context. Some clones are missing from TCRdb's copy, which holds only in-frame ones; the method was immunoSEQ multiplex PCR. The sample includes approximately 170,000 clones, 80% to 85% of them seen just once. Trimming pared 7 bases from V and 5 bases from J, leaving 14 bases between. CDR1 LNHDA and CDR2 SQIVND come from the germline V gene (reference sequence). This CDR3 spans 14 amino acids. These data are taken from a study of blood T cell repertoires in COVID-19. What was sequenced was peripheral blood. This TCR derives from a man aged 65-85 years with active or convalescent COVID-19. The gene calls are TRBV19 and TRBJ2-2, with D unclear. The DNA for the CDR3 is TGTGCCAGTAAGGTCCAGGCACCGACCGGGGAGCTGTTTTTT. Its translation is CASKVQAPTGELFF.